The rows below give T cell receptor beta chains drawn from one sample of a study of T cell responses to AZD1222 COVID-19 vaccine. Clones were read by immunoSEQ multiplex PCR, and TCRdb kept only the in-frame ones, dropping some. The repertoire includes approximately 89,000 clones, 70% to 90% of them detected once, and roughly 5.6% sits in the top ten. The input for sequencing was peripheral blood, taken 28 days after the second AZD1222 dose. All receptors derive from an adult who received the AZD1222 COVID-19 vaccine. CDR3s include the opening cysteine and the closing phenylalanine or tryptophan. D genes are given only for firm matches. Not all rows give a size; the values are once, few, many and, for expanded clones, a class.

cdr3_aa: CASSRQGVYEQYF
cdr3_nt: TGTGCCAGTAGCCGACAGGGAGTGTACGAGCAGTACTTC
v_call: TRBV19
j_call: TRBJ2-7
clone_size: NA
d_call: TRBD1

cdr3_aa: CASSGRTGDYGYTF
cdr3_nt: TGTGCCAGCAGCGGACGGACAGGGGACTATGGCTACACCTTC
v_call: TRBV27
j_call: TRBJ1-2
clone_size: NA
d_call: TRBD1

cdr3_aa: CASRDSGSWYGYTF
cdr3_nt: TGTGCCAGCAGGGACAGTGGGAGTTGGTATGGCTACACCTTC
v_call: TRBV27
j_call: TRBJ1-2
clone_size: NA
d_call: NA

cdr3_aa: CASSRTSGGRETQYF
cdr3_nt: TGTGCCAGCAGCCGGACTAGCGGGGGGCGGGAGACCCAGTACTTC
v_call: TRBV7-9
j_call: TRBJ2-5
clone_size: once
d_call: TRBD2

cdr3_aa: CASSLAAIGGYGYTF
cdr3_nt: TGTGCCAGCAGCTTAGCGGCCATCGGGGGCTATGGCTACACCTTC
v_call: TRBV7-2
j_call: TRBJ1-2
clone_size: NA
d_call: NA

cdr3_aa: CASRRVSGNTIYF
cdr3_nt: TGTGCCAGCAGACGGGTCTCTGGAAACACCATATATTTT
v_call: TRBV27
j_call: TRBJ1-3
clone_size: NA
d_call: NA

cdr3_aa: CASIAGGHPDTQYF
cdr3_nt: TGTGCCAGCATAGCGGGGGGGCATCCAGATACGCAGTATTTT
v_call: TRBV6-5
j_call: TRBJ2-3
clone_size: NA
d_call: TRBD2

cdr3_aa: CAWREPAGSVSPLHF
cdr3_nt: TGTGCCTGGAGGGAGCCGGCAGGCAGCGTTTCACCCCTCCACTTT
v_call: TRBV30
j_call: TRBJ1-6
clone_size: NA
d_call: NA

cdr3_aa: CASSRGGNQPQHF
cdr3_nt: TGTGCCAGCAGCAGGGGTGGCAATCAGCCCCAGCATTTT
v_call: TRBV11-1
j_call: TRBJ1-5
clone_size: once
d_call: NA

cdr3_aa: CASSHRTGLGGPANTGELFF
cdr3_nt: TGCGCCAGCAGCCATAGGACTGGACTAGGAGGGCCAGCGAACACCGGGGAGCTGTTTTTT
v_call: TRBV4-1
j_call: TRBJ2-2
clone_size: once
d_call: TRBD2

cdr3_aa: CASSLGGAPYATNEKLFF
cdr3_nt: TGCGCCAGCAGCTTGGGGGGGGCGCCTTATGCAACTAATGAAAAACTGTTTTTT
v_call: TRBV5-1
j_call: TRBJ1-4
clone_size: NA
d_call: NA

cdr3_aa: CTSSPAPLGTPLSHEQYF
cdr3_nt: TGCACCAGCAGCCCTGCCCCCTTGGGGACTCCCCTGTCCCACGAGCAGTACTTC
v_call: TRBV1
j_call: TRBJ2-7
clone_size: NA
d_call: NA

cdr3_aa: CASSYPGGGGEKLFF
cdr3_nt: TGTGCCAGCAGTTACCCAGGGGGAGGAGGAGAAAAACTGTTTTTT
v_call: TRBV28
j_call: TRBJ1-4
clone_size: few
d_call: TRBD1

cdr3_aa: CASSQDYGGTDTQYF
cdr3_nt: TGTGCCAGCAGCCAAGATTACGGGGGCACAGATACGCAGTATTTT
v_call: TRBV3-1/TRBV3-2
j_call: TRBJ2-3
clone_size: NA
d_call: NA

cdr3_aa: CASSWLQGFSYEQFF
cdr3_nt: TGTGCCAGCAGCTGGTTACAGGGGTTTAGCTATGAGCAGTTCTTC
v_call: TRBV5-6
j_call: TRBJ2-1
clone_size: NA
d_call: TRBD1

cdr3_aa: CASSFGGFSPLHF
cdr3_nt: TGCGCCAGCAGCTTTGGAGGGTTTTCACCCCTCCACTTT
v_call: TRBV5-1
j_call: TRBJ1-6
clone_size: NA
d_call: NA

cdr3_aa: CASIPDGKAFF
cdr3_nt: TGTGCCAGCATTCCCGACGGGAAAGCTTTCTTT
v_call: TRBV2
j_call: TRBJ1-1
clone_size: NA
d_call: NA

cdr3_aa: CASSVAAGIGSPLHF
cdr3_nt: TGTGCCAGCAGCGTAGCTGCAGGGATAGGTTCACCCCTCCACTTT
v_call: TRBV9
j_call: TRBJ1-6
clone_size: NA
d_call: NA

cdr3_aa: CASSAGGPGEETQYF
cdr3_nt: TGCGCCAGCAGTGCGGGCGGGCCCGGGGAAGAGACCCAGTACTTC
v_call: TRBV10-1
j_call: TRBJ2-5
clone_size: NA
d_call: NA

cdr3_aa: CASRDRGVYGYTF
cdr3_nt: TGTGCCAGCCGGGACAGGGGCGTCTATGGCTACACCTTC
v_call: TRBV19
j_call: TRBJ1-2
clone_size: NA
d_call: TRBD1

cdr3_aa: CASSYPGEQFF
cdr3_nt: TGTGCCAGCAGTTACCCTGGTGAGCAGTTCTTC
v_call: TRBV6-5
j_call: TRBJ2-1
clone_size: NA
d_call: NA

cdr3_aa: CASSLYTDGEKLFF
cdr3_nt: TGTGCCAGCAGCTTGTACACGGACGGTGAAAAACTGTTTTTT
v_call: TRBV11-2
j_call: TRBJ1-4
clone_size: NA
d_call: NA

cdr3_aa: CSASKGYSYNEQFF
cdr3_nt: TGCAGTGCTAGTAAGGGATACTCCTACAATGAGCAGTTCTTC
v_call: TRBV20-1
j_call: TRBJ2-1
clone_size: NA
d_call: NA

cdr3_aa: CASSSTGTGAYEQYF
cdr3_nt: TGTGCCAGCTCATCGACCGGGACAGGGGCCTACGAGCAGTACTTC
v_call: TRBV18
j_call: TRBJ2-7
clone_size: NA
d_call: TRBD1

cdr3_aa: CASSKGPGQIDEQYF
cdr3_nt: TGCGCCAGCAGTAAAGGGCCAGGGCAGATCGACGAGCAGTACTTC
v_call: TRBV23-1
j_call: TRBJ2-7
clone_size: NA
d_call: NA

cdr3_aa: CASSLPQRDTEAFF
cdr3_nt: TGTGCCAGCAGTTTACCTCAGAGGGACACTGAAGCTTTCTTT
v_call: TRBV28
j_call: TRBJ1-1
clone_size: NA
d_call: NA

cdr3_aa: CASSIMGADYGYTF
cdr3_nt: TGTGCCAGTAGTATTATGGGGGCAGACTATGGCTACACCTTC
v_call: TRBV19
j_call: TRBJ1-2
clone_size: NA
d_call: NA

cdr3_aa: CASSWGAMNTEAFF
cdr3_nt: TGCGCCAGCAGCTGGGGGGCCATGAACACTGAAGCTTTCTTT
v_call: TRBV5-1
j_call: TRBJ1-1
clone_size: NA
d_call: NA

cdr3_aa: CASSSPRGLSNEQFF
cdr3_nt: TGTGCCAGCAGCTCCCCCAGGGGGCTATCCAATGAGCAGTTCTTC
v_call: TRBV9
j_call: TRBJ2-1
clone_size: NA
d_call: TRBD1

cdr3_aa: CASSLVSSYNEQFF
cdr3_nt: TGTGCCAGCAGCTTAGTCAGCTCCTACAATGAGCAGTTCTTC
v_call: TRBV7-6
j_call: TRBJ2-1
clone_size: once
d_call: NA

cdr3_aa: CASSSGRGSNSPLHF
cdr3_nt: TGTGCCAGCAGCTCGGGCCGGGGGAGCAATTCACCCCTCCACTTT
v_call: TRBV5-5
j_call: TRBJ1-6
clone_size: NA
d_call: NA

cdr3_aa: CASREDITGELFF
cdr3_nt: TGCGCCAGCAGAGAGGACATTACCGGGGAGCTGTTTTTT
v_call: TRBV10-1
j_call: TRBJ2-2
clone_size: NA
d_call: NA

cdr3_aa: CASSSVLNEQFF
cdr3_nt: TGTGCCAGCAGTTCCGTACTGAATGAGCAGTTCTTC
v_call: TRBV28
j_call: TRBJ2-1
clone_size: NA
d_call: NA

cdr3_aa: CASRRLAGGTDTQYF
cdr3_nt: TGTGCCAGCAGGAGACTAGCGGGGGGCACAGATACGCAGTATTTT
v_call: TRBV6-5
j_call: TRBJ2-3
clone_size: NA
d_call: TRBD2

cdr3_aa: CASSLVVGETQYF
cdr3_nt: TGCGCCAGCAGCTTGGTTGTGGGGGAGACCCAGTACTTC
v_call: TRBV5-1
j_call: TRBJ2-5
clone_size: NA
d_call: NA

cdr3_aa: CASSPSYGDTQYF
cdr3_nt: TGTGCCAGCAGCCCTTCTTACGGAGATACGCAGTATTTT
v_call: TRBV11-3
j_call: TRBJ2-3
clone_size: NA
d_call: NA

cdr3_aa: CASSPGDRGRGYGYTF
cdr3_nt: TGTGCCAGTAGTCCTGGGGACAGGGGGCGCGGATATGGCTACACCTTC
v_call: TRBV19
j_call: TRBJ1-2
clone_size: NA
d_call: TRBD1

cdr3_aa: CASSEDRVGRASNQPQHF
cdr3_nt: TGTGCCAGCAGTGAAGACCGAGTGGGCAGGGCCAGCAATCAGCCCCAGCATTTT
v_call: TRBV2
j_call: TRBJ1-5
clone_size: NA
d_call: NA

cdr3_aa: CASSPSGGLHGGYTF
cdr3_nt: TGTGCCAGCAGTCCTTCGGGGGGGCTGCACGGTGGCTACACCTTC
v_call: TRBV28
j_call: TRBJ1-2
clone_size: NA
d_call: NA

cdr3_aa: CASSQASGTYNEQFF
cdr3_nt: TGTGCCAGCAGCCAAGCTAGCGGAACCTACAATGAGCAGTTCTTC
v_call: TRBV4-2
j_call: TRBJ2-1
clone_size: once
d_call: TRBD2

cdr3_aa: CASSVSLGNEKLFF
cdr3_nt: TGTGCCAGCAGCGTTTCCTTGGGAAATGAAAAACTGTTTTTT
v_call: TRBV9
j_call: TRBJ1-4
clone_size: NA
d_call: NA

cdr3_aa: CASSTVPVNTGELFF
cdr3_nt: TGTGCCAGCAGCACCGTCCCGGTGAACACCGGGGAGCTGTTTTTT
v_call: TRBV11-2
j_call: TRBJ2-2
clone_size: once
d_call: NA

cdr3_aa: CASSFGDRGFSEQYF
cdr3_nt: TGTGCCAGCAGCTTCGGGGACAGGGGATTTAGCGAGCAGTACTTC
v_call: TRBV7-2
j_call: TRBJ2-7
clone_size: NA
d_call: TRBD1

cdr3_aa: CASSIGGGLNEQFF
cdr3_nt: TGTGCCAGTAGTATAGGTGGGGGGCTTAATGAGCAGTTCTTC
v_call: TRBV19
j_call: TRBJ2-1
clone_size: NA
d_call: NA

cdr3_aa: CASRLGHSTDTQYF
cdr3_nt: TGTGCCAGCAGACTGGGACACAGCACAGATACGCAGTATTTT
v_call: TRBV28
j_call: TRBJ2-3
clone_size: few
d_call: NA

cdr3_aa: CASSQTSGSSDTQYF
cdr3_nt: TGCGCCAGCAGCCAGACTAGCGGGAGCTCAGATACGCAGTATTTT
v_call: TRBV5-1
j_call: TRBJ2-3
clone_size: NA
d_call: TRBD2

cdr3_aa: CSVVIPQEPEYF
cdr3_nt: TGCAGCGTTGTAATCCCACAAGAGCCAGAGTATTTT
v_call: TRBV29-1
j_call: TRBJ2-3
clone_size: once
d_call: NA

cdr3_aa: CSVERGTESSYEQYF
cdr3_nt: TGCAGCGTTGAACGGGGGACAGAGAGCTCCTACGAGCAGTACTTC
v_call: TRBV29-1
j_call: TRBJ2-7
clone_size: few
d_call: NA